The clone carrying this T cell receptor (beta chain) showed up many times. TCRdb reassembled clones from the PCR reads with MiXCR. The sample has roughly 40,000 clones, 12% seen once. The entry originates in a study of metastatic and nonmetastatic thyroid tumors. Germline CDR1 is MNHNY and CDR2 is SVGAGI (reference sequence). V shed 2 bases, J shed 6 bases, and the junction held 11 bases outside the gene matches. The CDR3 extends over 17 amino acids. Treatment of any kind had been given to no patient before thyroid surgery. The material sequenced was blood. The TCR originated in a male donor with papillary thyroid cancer or a benign thyroid nodule (not recorded which). Some clones in this sample may be carry-over from other donors' samples. V gene TRBV6-6 combines with J gene TRBJ2-1, with 9 bases aligning to TRBD2. The CDR3 reads CASSYGFGSGSSNEQFF. For the CDR3, the DNA is TGTGCCAGCAGTTACGGGTTCGGTAGCGGGAGTAGCAATGAGCAGTTCTTC.